This T cell receptor (beta chain) was captured by sequencing in a study of response to subunit inactivated influenza vaccine. CDR3 length equals 11 residues. Germline CDR1 reads DFQATT; CDR2 reads SNEGSKA (reference sequence). Between the trimmed V and J ends, which lost 3 bases and 5 bases, there was a span of 8 bases. TCRdb fed the RT-PCR reads into MiXCR, producing one record per CDR3 protein. The sample lists hundreds of thousands of distinct CDR3 sequences, roughly 23% occurring once. The sequence was obtained from a man over 45 who received an inactivated influenza vaccine. This chain links TRBV20-1 with TRBJ2-7; no definite D call. This material consisted of CD4+ T cells sorted from PBMCs, taken roughly 5 days after vaccination. This CDR3 is CSARHHDEQYF. As DNA, the CDR3 is TGCAGTGCTAGGCACCACGACGAGCAGTACTTC.